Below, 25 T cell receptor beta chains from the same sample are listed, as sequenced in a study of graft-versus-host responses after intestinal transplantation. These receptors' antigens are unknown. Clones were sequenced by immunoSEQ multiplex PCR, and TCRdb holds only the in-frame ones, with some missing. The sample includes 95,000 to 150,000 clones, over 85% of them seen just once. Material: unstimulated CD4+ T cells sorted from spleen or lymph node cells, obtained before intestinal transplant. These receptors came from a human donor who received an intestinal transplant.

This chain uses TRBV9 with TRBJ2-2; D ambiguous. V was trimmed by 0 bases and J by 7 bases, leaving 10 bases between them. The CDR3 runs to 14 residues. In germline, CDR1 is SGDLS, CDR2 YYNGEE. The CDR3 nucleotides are TGTGCCAGCAGCGTAGCTACGGGTAACGGGGAGCTGTTTTTT. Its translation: CASSVATGNGELFF.

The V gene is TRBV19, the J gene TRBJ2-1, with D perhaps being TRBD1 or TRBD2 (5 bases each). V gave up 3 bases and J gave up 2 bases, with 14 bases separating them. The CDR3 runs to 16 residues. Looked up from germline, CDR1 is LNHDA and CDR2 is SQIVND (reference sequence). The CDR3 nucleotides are TGTGCCAGTAGTATCCTTGGGGGAAGCACCTACAATGAGCAGTTCTTC. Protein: CASSILGGSTYNEQFF.

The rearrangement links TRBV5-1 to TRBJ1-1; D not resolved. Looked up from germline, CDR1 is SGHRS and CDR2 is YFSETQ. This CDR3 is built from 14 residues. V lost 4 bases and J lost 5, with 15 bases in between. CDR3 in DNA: TGCGCCAGCAGCGCTACGGACGCCTGGACTGAAGCTTTCTTT. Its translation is CASSATDAWTEAFF.

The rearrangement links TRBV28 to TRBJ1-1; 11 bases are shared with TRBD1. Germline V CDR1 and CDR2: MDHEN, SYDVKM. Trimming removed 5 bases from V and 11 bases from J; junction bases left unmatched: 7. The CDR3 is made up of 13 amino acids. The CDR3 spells CASSPRTGGRAFF. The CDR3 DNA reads TGTGCCAGCAGTCCCCGGACAGGGGGCCGGGCTTTCTTT. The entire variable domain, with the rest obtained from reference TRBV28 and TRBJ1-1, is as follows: DVKVTQSSRYLVKRTGEKVFLECVQDMDHENMFWYRQDPGLGLRLIYFSYDVKMKEKGDIPEGYSVSREKKERFSLILESASTNQTSMYLCASSPRTGGRAFFGQGTRLTVV.

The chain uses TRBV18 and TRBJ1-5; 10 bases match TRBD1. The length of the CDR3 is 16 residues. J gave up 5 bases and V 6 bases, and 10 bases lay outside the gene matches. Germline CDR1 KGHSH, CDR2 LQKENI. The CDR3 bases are TGTGCCAGCTCGGAAAAAGACAGGGGGCAGGATCAGCCCCAGCATTTT. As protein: CASSEKDRGQDQPQHF.

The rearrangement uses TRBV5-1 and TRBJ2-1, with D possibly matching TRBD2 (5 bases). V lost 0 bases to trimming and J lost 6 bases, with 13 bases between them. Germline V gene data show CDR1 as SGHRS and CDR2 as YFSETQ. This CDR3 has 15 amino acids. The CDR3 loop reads CASSLAWAGLNEQFF. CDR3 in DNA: TGCGCCAGCAGCTTGGCGTGGGCGGGTCTCAATGAGCAGTTCTTC.

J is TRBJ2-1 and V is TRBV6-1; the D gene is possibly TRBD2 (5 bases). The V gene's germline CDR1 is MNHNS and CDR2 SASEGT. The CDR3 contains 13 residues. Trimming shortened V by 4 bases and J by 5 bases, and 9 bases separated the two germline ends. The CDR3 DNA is TGTGCCAGCAGTGTGTGGAGGAACAATGAGCAGTTCTTC. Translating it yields CASSVWRNNEQFF.

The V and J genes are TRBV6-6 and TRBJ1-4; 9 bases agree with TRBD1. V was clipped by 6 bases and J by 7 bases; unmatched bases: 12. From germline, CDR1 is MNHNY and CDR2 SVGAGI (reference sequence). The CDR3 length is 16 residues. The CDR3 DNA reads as TGTGCCAGCAGGCCTCACAGGGGGCAATTAGGTGAAAAACTGTTTTTT. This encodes CASRPHRGQLGEKLFF.

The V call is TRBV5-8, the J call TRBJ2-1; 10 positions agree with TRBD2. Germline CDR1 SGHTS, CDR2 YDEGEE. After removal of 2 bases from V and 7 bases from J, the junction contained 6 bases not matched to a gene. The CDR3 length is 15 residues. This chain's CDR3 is CASSFPGLATNEQFF. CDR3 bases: TGTGCCAGCAGCTTCCCGGGACTAGCGACGAATGAGCAGTTCTTC.

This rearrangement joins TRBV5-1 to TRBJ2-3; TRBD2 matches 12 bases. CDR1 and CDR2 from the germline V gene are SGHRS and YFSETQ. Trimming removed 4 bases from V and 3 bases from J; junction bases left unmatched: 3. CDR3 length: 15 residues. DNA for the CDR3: TGCGCCAGCAGCACCGGGACTAGCGGGACAGATACGCAGTATTTT. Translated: CASSTGTSGTDTQYF.

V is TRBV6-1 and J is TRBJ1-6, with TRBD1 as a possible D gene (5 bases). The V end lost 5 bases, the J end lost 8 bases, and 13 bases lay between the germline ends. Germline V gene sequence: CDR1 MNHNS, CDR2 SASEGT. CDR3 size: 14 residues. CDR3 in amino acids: CASSWGGLDSPLHF. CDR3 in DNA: TGTGCCAGCAGTTGGGGGGGGTTGGATTCACCCCTCCACTTT.

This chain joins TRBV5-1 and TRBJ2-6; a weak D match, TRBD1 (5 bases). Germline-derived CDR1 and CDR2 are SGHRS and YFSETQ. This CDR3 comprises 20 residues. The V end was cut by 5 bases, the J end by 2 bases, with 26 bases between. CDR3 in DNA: TGCGCCAGCAGTCGCTGGGGAATGGGCCAGGGAAATGCTGGGGCCAACGTCCTGACTTTC. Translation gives CASSRWGMGQGNAGANVLTF.

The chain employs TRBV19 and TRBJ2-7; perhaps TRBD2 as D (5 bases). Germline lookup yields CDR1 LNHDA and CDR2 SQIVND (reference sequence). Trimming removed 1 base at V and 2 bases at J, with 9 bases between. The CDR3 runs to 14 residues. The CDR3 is CASSIVAGPYEQYF. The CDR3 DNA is TGTGCCAGTAGTATAGTTGCGGGCCCCTACGAGCAGTACTTC.

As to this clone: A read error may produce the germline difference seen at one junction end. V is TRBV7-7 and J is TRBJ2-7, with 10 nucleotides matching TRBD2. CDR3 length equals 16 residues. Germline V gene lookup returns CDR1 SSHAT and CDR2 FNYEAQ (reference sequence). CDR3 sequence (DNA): TGTGCTAGCAGCTTGCGGGGGAGCGGGAGGGAGAACGAGCAGTACTTC. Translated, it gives CASSLRGSGRENEQYF. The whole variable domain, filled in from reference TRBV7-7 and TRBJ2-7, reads GAGVSQSPRYKVTKRGQDVTLRCDPISSHATLYWYQQALGQGPEFLTYFNYEAQPDKSGLPSDRFSAERPEGSISTLTIQRTEQRDSAMYRCASSLRGSGRENEQYFGPGTRLTVT.

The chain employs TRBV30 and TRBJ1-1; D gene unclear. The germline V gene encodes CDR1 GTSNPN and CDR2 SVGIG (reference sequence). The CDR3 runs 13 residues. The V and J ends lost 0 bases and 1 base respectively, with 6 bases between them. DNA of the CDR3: TGTGCCTGGAGTGTAATGGGGAACACTGAAGCTTTCTTT. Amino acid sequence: CAWSVMGNTEAFF.

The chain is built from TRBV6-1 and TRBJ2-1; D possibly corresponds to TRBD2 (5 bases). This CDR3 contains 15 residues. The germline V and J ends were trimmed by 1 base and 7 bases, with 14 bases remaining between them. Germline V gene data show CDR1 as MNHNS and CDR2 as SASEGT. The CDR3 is CASSEGQVRRNEQFF. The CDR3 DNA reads TGTGCCAGCAGTGAAGGGCAGGTCCGGAGGAATGAGCAGTTCTTC.

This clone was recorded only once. Here the CDR3 reads CAWTVWGETQYF. The CDR3 coding sequence is TGTGCCTGGACCGTCTGGGGGGAGACCCAGTACTTC. The chain combines TRBV30 with TRBJ2-5; D may correspond to TRBD1 or TRBD2 (5 bases each). The germline V and J ends were trimmed by 4 bases and 5 bases, with 11 bases remaining between them. The germline V gene has CDR1 GTSNPN and CDR2 SVGIG (reference sequence). This CDR3 has 12 amino acids.

CDR3 loop: CASSAHRGGSNQPQHF. The CDR3, as DNA: TGTGCCAGCAGCGCACACAGGGGAGGAAGCAATCAGCCCCAGCATTTT. The chain carries TRBV7-2 and TRBJ1-5; 7 bases map to TRBD1. Per germline, CDR1 SGHTA and CDR2 FQGNSA. After removal of 5 bases from V and 1 base from J, the junction contained 8 bases not matched to a gene. The CDR3 contains 16 residues.

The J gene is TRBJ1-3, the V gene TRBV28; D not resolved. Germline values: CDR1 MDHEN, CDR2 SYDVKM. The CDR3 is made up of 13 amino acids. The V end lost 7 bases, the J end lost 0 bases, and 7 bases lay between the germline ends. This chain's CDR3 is CASTPPSGNTIYF. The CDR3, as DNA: TGTGCCAGCACTCCACCCTCTGGAAACACCATATATTTT.

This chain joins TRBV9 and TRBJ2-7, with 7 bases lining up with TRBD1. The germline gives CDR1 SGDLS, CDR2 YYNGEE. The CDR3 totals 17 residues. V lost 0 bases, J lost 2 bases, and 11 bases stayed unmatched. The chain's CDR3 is CASSVGPTGPLTYEQYF. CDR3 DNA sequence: TGTGCCAGCAGCGTAGGCCCGACAGGGCCCCTCACCTACGAGCAGTACTTC.

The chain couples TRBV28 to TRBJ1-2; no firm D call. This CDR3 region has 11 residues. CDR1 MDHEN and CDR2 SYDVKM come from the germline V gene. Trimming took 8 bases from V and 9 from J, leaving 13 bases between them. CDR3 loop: CASSSRESYTF. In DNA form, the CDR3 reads TGTGCCAGCTCGTCGCGAGAAAGCTACACCTTC.

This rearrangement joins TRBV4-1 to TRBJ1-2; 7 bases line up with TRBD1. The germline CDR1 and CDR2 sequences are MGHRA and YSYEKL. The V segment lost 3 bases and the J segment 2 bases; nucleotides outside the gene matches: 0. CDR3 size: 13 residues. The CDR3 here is CASSQTGNYGYTF. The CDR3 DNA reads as TGCGCCAGCAGCCAGACAGGGAACTATGGCTACACCTTC.

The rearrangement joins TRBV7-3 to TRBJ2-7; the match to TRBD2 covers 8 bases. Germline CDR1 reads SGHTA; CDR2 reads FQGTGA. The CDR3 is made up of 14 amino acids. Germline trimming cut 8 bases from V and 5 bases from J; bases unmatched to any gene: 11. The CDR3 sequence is CASATGGAGNEQYF. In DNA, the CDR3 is TGTGCCAGCGCCACCGGGGGGGCGGGAAACGAGCAGTACTTC.

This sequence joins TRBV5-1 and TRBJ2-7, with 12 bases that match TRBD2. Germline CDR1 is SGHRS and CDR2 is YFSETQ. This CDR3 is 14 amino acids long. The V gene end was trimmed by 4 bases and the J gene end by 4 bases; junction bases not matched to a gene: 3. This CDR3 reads CASSPTSGRYEQYF. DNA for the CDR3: TGCGCCAGCAGCCCAACTAGCGGGAGGTACGAGCAGTACTTC. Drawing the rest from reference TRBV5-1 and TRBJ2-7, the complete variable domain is KAGVTQTPRYLIKTRGQQVTLSCSPISGHRSVSWYQQTPGQGLQFLFEYFSETQRNKGNFPGRFSGRQFSNSRSEMNVSTLELGDSALYLCASSPTSGRYEQYFGPGTRLTVT.

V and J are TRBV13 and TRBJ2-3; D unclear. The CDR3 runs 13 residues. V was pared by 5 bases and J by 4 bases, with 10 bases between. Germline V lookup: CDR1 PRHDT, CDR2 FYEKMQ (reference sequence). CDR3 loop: CASSTLTSDTQYF. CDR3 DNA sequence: TGTGCCAGCAGCACCCTGACCTCAGATACGCAGTATTTT. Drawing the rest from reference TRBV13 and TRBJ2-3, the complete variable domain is AAGVIQSPRHLIKEKRETATLKCYPIPRHDTVYWYQQGPGQDPQFLISFYEKMQSDKGSIPDRFSAQQFSDYHSELNMSSLELGDSALYFCASSTLTSDTQYFGPGTRLTVL.